This T cell receptor beta chain was captured in a study of OX40 agonist ivuxolimab in advanced cancers. Study-wide results and caveats: The study observed clonal expansion of CD4+ and CD8+ blood T cells by week 6 at 0.1 to 3.0 mg/kg. What antigens the expanded peripheral T cells recognized was never established.

CDR3 length equals 15 residues. In germline, CDR1 is MNHEY, CDR2 SVGAGI. V was shortened by 2 bases and J by 9 bases, with 14 bases between the two germline ends. Concerning this clone: Its antigen is unidentified.

Measured with immunoSEQ multiplex PCR; TCRdb has only the in-frame clones, and not every one. The sample holds 57,000 or so clones, 85% to 90% seen once. This receptor was taken from an adult with an advanced solid tumor such as melanoma, head and neck, liver or kidney cancer. This specimen consisted of CD4+ or CD8+ T cells sorted from blood, obtained in a trial of the OX40 agonist ivuxolimab. The chain joins TRBV6-5 to TRBJ1-6; D is perhaps TRBD1 (5 bases). The CDR3 loop reads CASSYSSGLGSPLHF. The CDR3 nucleotides read TGTGCCAGCAGTTACAGTTCAGGGTTGGGTTCACCCCTCCACTTT.